In its sample, the clone carrying this T cell receptor (beta chain) was seen once. Self-reported history from a screening survey and questionnaire set each donor's cohort. The data originate from a study of blood T cell repertoires in COVID-19. Study information: Spain, Italy and the United States supplied samples that represented acute and convalescent COVID-19. The analysed material was cDNA or gDNA that came from T cells, B-cell-depleted T cells, or PBMCs.

In the source study's methods: Nucleated cell counts were estimated from reference gene primer amplification. Method: immunoSEQ multiplex PCR; TCRdb's copy keeps in-frame clones and lacks some. V, J and clone size are taken as reported in that table, and D and trimming were inferred from the DNA itself. The table has more than 250,000 clones, 87% seen once. CDR3 length equals 20 residues. The chain uses TRBV21-1 and TRBJ2-1; the table's D gene call, TRBD1, was not cross checked with the DNA. TRBV21-1 is termed a pseudogene. The sample comprised PBMCs or T cells enriched from blood (not recorded which). This receptor was identified in a woman in her 30s who had recovered from COVID-19. The CDR3 loop is CASSTEAGTGPKSSYNEQFF. CDR3 in DNA: TGTGCCAGCAGCACTGAGGCCGGGACAGGGCCTAAGAGCTCCTACAATGAGCAGTTCTTC.